This entry lists 21 T cell receptor beta chains sequenced from one sample in a study of CD8 T cells in Susac syndrome (dated by TCRdb to about 2019). The library was produced with the immunoSEQ multiplex PCR assay. RNA was extracted using the RNeasy kit, and about 0.5 to 1 microgram was reverse transcribed with random hexamers. TCRdb took the public reads, trimmed them with fastp at Q25, ran MiXCR for clone calling and kept in-frame beta chains. A single entry per CDR3 protein holds the most common genes and DNA from its merged rows. Counted in this sample were around 300,000 distinct CDR3 sequences; around 85% of them appeared once. Jointly, the top ten make up around 0.2% of the sample. The sample comprised CD8+ T cells from PBMCs. These receptors all come from a human donor with multiple sclerosis.

The chain employs TRBV27 and TRBJ2-2; D ambiguous. This CDR3 is built from 13 residues. The V and J ends lost 3 bases and 6 bases respectively, with 8 bases between them. Germline V lookup: CDR1 MNHEY, CDR2 SMNVEV (reference sequence). CDR3 region: CASSFTIAGELFF. DNA of the CDR3: TGTGCCAGCAGTTTCACTATCGCCGGGGAGCTGTTTTTT.

The J gene is TRBJ1-3, the V gene TRBV28; possibly TRBD1 for D (6 bases). Trimming left V 1 base short and J 0 bases short, with 19 bases between. Germline V lookup: CDR1 MDHEN, CDR2 SYDVKM. The CDR3 is made up of 19 amino acids. The CDR3 here is CASSLLTGADTYSGNTIYF. CDR3 nucleotide sequence: TGTGCCAGCAGTTTATTAACGGGGGCGGACACCTACTCTGGAAACACCATATATTTT.

V usage is TRBV27 and J usage is TRBJ1-1; 9 bases match TRBD1. The CDR3 runs 17 residues. Germline lookup yields CDR1 MNHEY and CDR2 SMNVEV (reference sequence). Trimming took 0 bases from V and 3 from J; bases not matched to a gene: 8. CDR3 coding DNA: TGTGCCAGCAGTTTATCCCCCCCGGGACAGGGTCACACTGAAGCTTTCTTT. It translates to CASSLSPPGQGHTEAFF.

The V call is TRBV7-2, the J call TRBJ1-3; TRBD1 matches at 8 bases. There are 17 residues in the CDR3. Germline CDR1 SGHTA, CDR2 FQGNSA. V shed 1 base, J shed 2 bases, and the junction held 7 bases outside the gene matches. The CDR3 protein is CASSLVTGGSAGNTIYF. The CDR3 DNA sequence: TGTGCCAGCAGCTTAGTTACAGGGGGTAGCGCTGGAAACACCATATATTTT.

This sequence joins TRBV19 and TRBJ1-1, with D maybe TRBD1 (5 bases). Germline CDR1 reads LNHDA; CDR2 reads SQIVND (reference sequence). V was clipped by 0 bases and J by 0 bases, with 11 bases between them. CDR3 size: 16 residues. The CDR3 DNA follows: TGTGCCAGTAGTATAGAATTCTTGACAGTGAACACTGAAGCTTTCTTT. Residues: CASSIEFLTVNTEAFF.

The V call is TRBV29-1, the J call TRBJ2-1, with 10 bases fitting TRBD2. Trimming at V came to 3 bases and at J to 4 bases, leaving 6 bases not matched to a gene. Germline assignment: CDR1 SQVTM and CDR2 ANQGSEA. The CDR3 runs 15 residues. CDR3 coding DNA: TGCAGCGTTGATGGCCTTAGCGGGAGGTACAATGAGCAGTTCTTC. Protein: CSVDGLSGRYNEQFF.

J is TRBJ2-1 and V is TRBV24-1, with unresolved D. The V gene's germline CDR1 is KGHDR and CDR2 SFDVKD. CDR3 length: 15 residues. With 4 bases removed from V and 4 bases from J, the gap between germline ends came to 13 bases. The CDR3 nucleotides are TGTGCCACCAGTGACAGGAACGCTCGGTACAATGAGCAGTTCTTC. Translated, it gives CATSDRNARYNEQFF.

This clonotype was counted once. The chain employs TRBV4-3 and TRBJ2-7; 7 positions agree with TRBD2. From germline, CDR1 is LGHNA and CDR2 YSLEER. The CDR3 totals 16 residues. V lost 1 base, J lost 0 bases, and 6 bases stayed unmatched. CDR3 in amino acids: CASSQGGGTNSYEQYF. CDR3 DNA sequence: TGCGCCAGCAGCCAAGGGGGCGGGACTAACTCCTACGAGCAGTACTTC.

This clonotype was found once. This rearrangement joins TRBV12-3 or TRBV12-4 to TRBJ1-2; D unresolved. This CDR3 contains 14 residues. V was pared by 3 bases and J by 6 bases, with 14 bases between. The CDR3: CASSLGATLHGYTF. As DNA, the CDR3 is TGTGCCAGCAGTTTGGGAGCTACTCTCCATGGCTACACCTTC.

The rearrangement uses TRBV7-9 and TRBJ2-3; D is undetermined. The CDR3 loop spans 14 amino acids. V lost 1 base and J lost 6, with 11 bases in between. Germline lookup yields CDR1 SEHNR and CDR2 FQNEAQ (reference sequence). The CDR3 nucleotides are TGTGCCAGCAGCTTAGGCACCCAGAAGGATACGCAGTATTTT. As protein: CASSLGTQKDTQYF.

The V and J genes are TRBV24-1 and TRBJ2-7; D unclear. Germline loops: CDR1 KGHDR, CDR2 SFDVKD. This CDR3 has 14 amino acids. The germline V and J ends were trimmed by 1 base and 2 bases, with 8 bases remaining between them. The CDR3 DNA is TGTGCCACCAGTGATTTTCGAGCTCCCTACGAGCAGTACTTC. Protein: CATSDFRAPYEQYF.

V is TRBV5-1 and J is TRBJ2-7, with no clear D. Germline-derived CDR1 and CDR2 are SGHRS and YFSETQ. The CDR3 totals 17 residues. Trimming pared 4 bases from V and 0 bases from J, leaving 20 bases between. CDR3: CASSRTATGPSSYEQYF. The CDR3 nucleotides are TGCGCCAGCAGCCGCACCGCAACCGGGCCAAGCTCCTACGAGCAGTACTTC.

The chain uses TRBV24-1 and TRBJ1-1; D possibly corresponds to TRBD1 (5 bases). Germline V CDR1 and CDR2: KGHDR, SFDVKD. V gave up 10 bases and J gave up 4 bases, with 12 bases separating them. The CDR3 is 12 residues long. The CDR3 reads CATGEGGTEAFF. In nucleotides, the CDR3 is TGTGCCACAGGGGAGGGTGGCACTGAAGCTTTCTTT.

This chain joins TRBV9 and TRBJ1-2; maybe TRBD1 (5 bases). The ends were cut back, 0 bases at V and 7 bases at J, with 13 bases in the middle. CDR1 is SGDLS, CDR2 YYNGEE, per germline. CDR3 length equals 14 residues. This chain's CDR3 is CASSVAGTAIGYTF. The CDR3 nucleotides are TGTGCCAGCAGCGTAGCTGGGACCGCCATTGGCTACACCTTC.

This chain uses TRBV28 with TRBJ2-2; 8 bases map to TRBD1. The CDR3 runs 14 residues. Per germline, CDR1 MDHEN and CDR2 SYDVKM. Unmatched junction bases numbered 4, after V lost 7 bases and J lost 3 bases. This CDR3 is CASNPTGDTGELFF. The CDR3 DNA reads TGTGCCAGCAATCCGACAGGGGACACCGGGGAGCTGTTTTTT.

CDR3 protein: CASSPTGEWVGYEQYF. As DNA, the CDR3 is TGTGCCAGCAGCCCGACAGGGGAATGGGTTGGCTACGAGCAGTACTTC. This chain connects TRBV7-2 to TRBJ2-7; 8 nucleotides agree with TRBD1. Germline V lookup: CDR1 SGHTA, CDR2 FQGNSA. With 5 bases clipped from V and 3 bases from J, the junction kept 12 bases outside the gene matches. The CDR3 is made up of 16 amino acids. Supplemented by reference TRBV7-2 and TRBJ2-7, the full variable domain reads GAGVSQSPSNKVTEKGKDVELRCDPISGHTALYWYRQSLGQGLEFLIYFQGNSAPDKSGLPSDRFSAERTGGSVSTLTIQRTQQEDSAVYLCASSPTGEWVGYEQYFGPGTRLTVT.

V and J are TRBV6-5 and TRBJ2-5; D is perhaps TRBD2 (5 bases). The CDR3 is 13 amino acids. The germline V and J ends were trimmed by 7 bases and 0 bases, with 9 bases remaining between them. From germline, CDR1 is MNHEY and CDR2 SVGAGI. The CDR3: CASTGVNQETQYF. For the CDR3, the DNA is TGTGCCAGCACCGGGGTAAACCAAGAGACCCAGTACTTC.

The chain couples TRBV29-1 to TRBJ2-7; 9 bases fit TRBD1. Germline CDR1 reads SQVTM; CDR2 reads ANQGSEA. This CDR3 contains 15 residues. V lost 0 bases and J lost 0; bases outside the gene matches: 3. The CDR3 DNA is TGCAGCGTTGAAGATCGGGACAGGGCCTCCTACGAGCAGTACTTC. Its translation is CSVEDRDRASYEQYF.

This clonotype has more than one count but fewer than ten. The V and J genes are TRBV6-1 and TRBJ2-5; possibly TRBD2 for D (6 bases). The CDR3 extends over 15 amino acids. Trimming shortened V by 6 bases and J by 0 bases, and 14 bases separated the two germline ends. Per germline, CDR1 MNHNS and CDR2 SASEGT. DNA of the CDR3: TGTGCCAGCAGGCCGAGCGGGTCCTACCAAGAGACCCAGTACTTC. It encodes CASRPSGSYQETQYF.

V usage is TRBV6-5 and J usage is TRBJ2-1; D unresolved. Germline CDR1 MNHEY, CDR2 SVGAGI. V lost 5 bases and J 4 bases, leaving 6 bases between the germline ends. This CDR3 has 12 residues. The CDR3 here is CASSTNYNEQFF. DNA for the CDR3: TGTGCCAGCAGTACCAATTACAATGAGCAGTTCTTC.

The chain joins TRBV6-2 or TRBV6-3 to TRBJ1-1, with D unresolved. Per germline, CDR1 MNHEY and CDR2 SVGEGT. The CDR3 covers 15 residues. Trimming left V 4 bases short and J 4 bases short, with 16 bases between. The CDR3 bases are TGTGCCAGCAGTTCCCCCCTGGAGATGATCACTGAAGCTTTCTTT. This sequence encodes CASSSPLEMITEAFF.